These T cell receptor beta chains were read from a single sample in a study of CD8 T cells in ankylosing spondylitis. MiXCR, run by TCRdb on the 5' RACE reads, gives a single entry per CDR3 protein. The sample lists a few hundred thousand distinct CDR3 sequences, roughly 10% occurring once. Sequencing was carried out using blood, either unsorted or a sorted T cell fraction (not recorded which). Receptor source: a female donor with ankylosing spondylitis or in good health (not recorded which). Each CDR3 is given with its conserved first and last residue. Fields, in order: CDR3 DNA, CDR3 protein, V gene, J gene, D gene, clone size. D genes are given only for firm matches. Clone size appears in some rows only: once, few, many, or a class for an expanded clone.

CDR3nt: TGCGCCAGCAGCTTGGACGTCCGGGGATTCCCCGGGGAGCTGTTTTTT
CDR3aa: CASSLDVRGFPGELFF
v_gene: TRBV5-1
j_gene: TRBJ2-2
d_gene: -
abundance: few

CDR3nt: TGTGCCAGCATAGGTTTCGGAACCGGGGAGCTGTTTTTT
CDR3aa: CASIGFGTGELFF
v_gene: TRBV7-6
j_gene: TRBJ2-2
d_gene: -
abundance: many

CDR3nt: TGCGCCAGCAGCCAGGCCCACGTTGGGGGCGGAAAACTGTTTTTT
CDR3aa: CASSQAHVGGGKLFF
v_gene: TRBV5-1
j_gene: TRBJ1-4
d_gene: -
abundance: many

CDR3nt: TGCGCCAGCAGCCTGAGGACAGGGGATTTCAGGTTGGATGAGCAGTTCTTC
CDR3aa: CASSLRTGDFRLDEQFF
v_gene: TRBV5-1
j_gene: TRBJ2-1
d_gene: TRBD1
abundance: many

CDR3nt: TGTGCCAGCAGTTACAGACAGAGCACTGAAGCTTTCTTT
CDR3aa: CASSYRQSTEAFF
v_gene: TRBV6-5
j_gene: TRBJ1-1
d_gene: -
abundance: many

CDR3nt: TGTGCCTGGACGGCAGGGAACGGCGATCAGCCCCAGCATTTT
CDR3aa: CAWTAGNGDQPQHF
v_gene: TRBV30
j_gene: TRBJ1-5
d_gene: -
abundance: -

CDR3nt: TGTGCCACCTGCCAGGGTCGTTCAGTAGCGGACATTCAGTACTTC
CDR3aa: CATCQGRSVADIQYF
v_gene: TRBV6-2/TRBV6-3
j_gene: TRBJ2-4
d_gene: -
abundance: -

CDR3nt: TGTGCCAGCAGACCGACAGTTCTCACAGATACGCAGTATTTT
CDR3aa: CASRPTVLTDTQYF
v_gene: TRBV12-3/TRBV12-4
j_gene: TRBJ2-3
d_gene: -
abundance: -

CDR3nt: TGCGCCAGCAGCGCCGGGAGCTCTACCTACAATGAGCAGTTCTTC
CDR3aa: CASSAGSSTYNEQFF
v_gene: TRBV5-1
j_gene: TRBJ2-1
d_gene: -
abundance: -

CDR3nt: TGCGCCAGCAGTGACTCCCCAGGACAGGCTGAAGCTTTCTTT
CDR3aa: CASSDSPGQAEAFF
v_gene: TRBV10-1
j_gene: TRBJ1-1
d_gene: TRBD1
abundance: many

CDR3nt: TGTGCCACCAGCGGGTTGGTCACCGGGGAGCTGTTTTTT
CDR3aa: CATSGLVTGELFF
v_gene: TRBV15
j_gene: TRBJ2-2
d_gene: -
abundance: -

CDR3nt: TGCGCCAGCAGCTGGGACAGGTCGTGGGAGCAGTACTTC
CDR3aa: CASSWDRSWEQYF
v_gene: TRBV5-1
j_gene: TRBJ2-7
d_gene: TRBD1
abundance: few

CDR3nt: TGCGCCAGCAGCTTGGATTCAGGGATCACTGAAGCTTTCTTT
CDR3aa: CASSLDSGITEAFF
v_gene: TRBV5-1
j_gene: TRBJ1-1
d_gene: -
abundance: many

CDR3nt: TGTGCCAGCAGCTTAGGGGAGGGTGGCTACACCTTC
CDR3aa: CASSLGEGGYTF
v_gene: TRBV7-9
j_gene: TRBJ1-2
d_gene: -
abundance: many

CDR3nt: TGTGCCAGCAGTTTAGGGGGACTAGCGGGAATCAATGAGCAGTTCTTC
CDR3aa: CASSLGGLAGINEQFF
v_gene: TRBV12-3/TRBV12-4
j_gene: TRBJ2-1
d_gene: TRBD2
abundance: many

CDR3nt: TGTGCCATCAGTGACCCCCAGGGGCTCTATGGCTACACCTTC
CDR3aa: CAISDPQGLYGYTF
v_gene: TRBV10-3
j_gene: TRBJ1-2
d_gene: -
abundance: many

CDR3nt: TGTGCCAGCAGAACCGGACCAGCGCTGAACACCGGGGAGCTGTTTTTT
CDR3aa: CASRTGPALNTGELFF
v_gene: TRBV6-2/TRBV6-3
j_gene: TRBJ2-2
d_gene: -
abundance: -

CDR3nt: TGTGCCAGCAGCCAGGGACTAGCGGGAGGTTCCTACAATGAGCAGTTCTTC
CDR3aa: CASSQGLAGGSYNEQFF
v_gene: TRBV14
j_gene: TRBJ2-1
d_gene: TRBD2
abundance: -

CDR3nt: TGTGCCAGCAGCTTTTGGGGAACCCAGTACTTC
CDR3aa: CASSFWGTQYF
v_gene: TRBV7-2
j_gene: TRBJ2-5
d_gene: -
abundance: many

CDR3nt: TGTGCCAGCAGCTTAGCACGACTAGCGGGGGGACCTTTCTACAATGAGCAGTTCTTC
CDR3aa: CASSLARLAGGPFYNEQFF
v_gene: TRBV7-8
j_gene: TRBJ2-1
d_gene: TRBD2
abundance: -

CDR3nt: TGTGCCAGCAGCCCGCCTAGCGGCACGAACACCGGGGAGCTGTTTTTT
CDR3aa: CASSPPSGTNTGELFF
v_gene: TRBV5-4
j_gene: TRBJ2-2
d_gene: TRBD2
abundance: many

CDR3nt: TGTGCCAGCAGCCAAGCTGCGACGAACACCGGGGAGCTGTTTTTT
CDR3aa: CASSQAATNTGELFF
v_gene: TRBV3-1
j_gene: TRBJ2-2
d_gene: -
abundance: many

CDR3nt: TGCAGTGCTGGGAATAGCGGGAGGTTAAATACGCAGTATTTT
CDR3aa: CSAGNSGRLNTQYF
v_gene: TRBV20-1
j_gene: TRBJ2-3
d_gene: TRBD2
abundance: many

CDR3nt: TGCAGTGTTTCGGGGCGGAGATCCTATAATTCACCCCTCCACTTT
CDR3aa: CSVSGRRSYNSPLHF
v_gene: TRBV20-1
j_gene: TRBJ1-6
d_gene: -
abundance: many

CDR3nt: TGCAGTGCTAAGGGACAGGGACATACAGATGAGCAGTTCTTC
CDR3aa: CSAKGQGHTDEQFF
v_gene: TRBV20-1
j_gene: TRBJ2-1
d_gene: TRBD1
abundance: many

CDR3nt: TGTGCCAGCAAACAGGACATCCCAATTTACGAGCAGTACTTC
CDR3aa: CASKQDIPIYEQYF
v_gene: TRBV7-2
j_gene: TRBJ2-7
d_gene: -
abundance: -

CDR3nt: TGTGCCAGCAGCTTATTGCCGGGACAGGGGTCGAGCGAGCAGTACTTC
CDR3aa: CASSLLPGQGSSEQYF
v_gene: TRBV7-8
j_gene: TRBJ2-7
d_gene: TRBD1
abundance: many

CDR3nt: TGCAGTGCTGAACTTACTACCACAGATACGCAGTATTTT
CDR3aa: CSAELTTTDTQYF
v_gene: TRBV20-1
j_gene: TRBJ2-3
d_gene: -
abundance: many

CDR3nt: TGCAGTGCTAGTTGGGACTATGGCTACACCTTC
CDR3aa: CSASWDYGYTF
v_gene: TRBV20-1
j_gene: TRBJ1-2
d_gene: -
abundance: many

CDR3nt: TGTGCCACCAGAGGGGACAGAGGCTCCTATGGCTACACCTTC
CDR3aa: CATRGDRGSYGYTF
v_gene: TRBV19
j_gene: TRBJ1-2
d_gene: TRBD1
abundance: many

CDR3nt: TGTGCCAGCAGTTTAGGGAGTCCTAATGAAAAACTGTTTTTT
CDR3aa: CASSLGSPNEKLFF
v_gene: TRBV12-3/TRBV12-4
j_gene: TRBJ1-4
d_gene: -
abundance: many

CDR3nt: TGCAGCGTGTCCCCGGGGCTTGGACAGCCCCAGCATTTT
CDR3aa: CSVSPGLGQPQHF
v_gene: TRBV29-1
j_gene: TRBJ1-5
d_gene: -
abundance: many

CDR3nt: TGTGCCATCAGTCCCCAAAGGGGGCGCAGCAATGAGCAGTTCTTC
CDR3aa: CAISPQRGRSNEQFF
v_gene: TRBV10-3
j_gene: TRBJ2-1
d_gene: TRBD1
abundance: many

CDR3nt: TGCAGTGCTACCCACCTCACCCCAAGCGGCTACAATGAGCAGTTCTTC
CDR3aa: CSATHLTPSGYNEQFF
v_gene: TRBV20-1
j_gene: TRBJ2-1
d_gene: -
abundance: many

CDR3nt: TGTGCCAGCAGCCAAAGGGCAGGGTATTTAGGCTACACCTTC
CDR3aa: CASSQRAGYLGYTF
v_gene: TRBV14
j_gene: TRBJ1-2
d_gene: -
abundance: many

CDR3nt: TGCGCCAGCAGCTTGTTCTTGGAGGGGGGTGAAGCTTTCTTT
CDR3aa: CASSLFLEGGEAFF
v_gene: TRBV5-1
j_gene: TRBJ1-1
d_gene: -
abundance: -

CDR3nt: TGCGCCAGCAGCCCATCGGCGGCCGGGAATGAGGGTGGCTACACCTTC
CDR3aa: CASSPSAAGNEGGYTF
v_gene: TRBV5-1
j_gene: TRBJ1-2
d_gene: -
abundance: many

CDR3nt: TGTGCCAGCAGCGTAGGGGGTCTGCCCGTCCTGACTTTC
CDR3aa: CASSVGGLPVLTF
v_gene: TRBV9
j_gene: TRBJ2-6
d_gene: -
abundance: -

CDR3nt: TGCGCCAGCAGCAACGCTCAGGGTGCCTACGAGCAGTACTTC
CDR3aa: CASSNAQGAYEQYF
v_gene: TRBV5-1
j_gene: TRBJ2-7
d_gene: -
abundance: -

CDR3nt: TGTGCCAGCAGCCCCGGGGGTGTCGACACCGGGGAGCTGTTTTTT
CDR3aa: CASSPGGVDTGELFF
v_gene: TRBV7-2
j_gene: TRBJ2-2
d_gene: -
abundance: few

CDR3nt: TGCGCCAGCAGCTTAACTAGCGGGGGCCTACGTAATAAGGATACGCAGTATTTT
CDR3aa: CASSLTSGGLRNKDTQYF
v_gene: TRBV5-1
j_gene: TRBJ2-3
d_gene: TRBD2
abundance: many

CDR3nt: TGTGCCAGCAGTGAATGGGCTAGAGGGGCGGCTGGAAACACCATATATTTT
CDR3aa: CASSEWARGAAGNTIYF
v_gene: TRBV25-1
j_gene: TRBJ1-3
d_gene: -
abundance: few

CDR3nt: TGTGCCAGCAGCACTGGACAGGGGGTCAGGGAAAAACTGTTTTTT
CDR3aa: CASSTGQGVREKLFF
v_gene: TRBV13
j_gene: TRBJ1-4
d_gene: TRBD1
abundance: many

CDR3nt: TGTGCCAGCAGCCAAGAGTTTGGACTAGCGGGGAATGAGCAGTTCTTC
CDR3aa: CASSQEFGLAGNEQFF
v_gene: TRBV3-1
j_gene: TRBJ2-1
d_gene: TRBD2
abundance: -

CDR3nt: TGTGCCAGCAGTTTTGACCTGGGCTCCACCTTC
CDR3aa: CASSFDLGSTF
v_gene: TRBV12-3/TRBV12-4
j_gene: TRBJ1-2
d_gene: -
abundance: -

CDR3nt: TGTGCCAGCAGCTTACCCCTAGCCAGGGGGCAGGGCACCGGGGAGCTGTTTTTT
CDR3aa: CASSLPLARGQGTGELFF
v_gene: TRBV7-6
j_gene: TRBJ2-2
d_gene: TRBD1
abundance: -

CDR3nt: TGTGCCAGCAGCTTCCTCCGGGGACAGGCGAACACTGAAGCTTTCTTT
CDR3aa: CASSFLRGQANTEAFF
v_gene: TRBV7-8
j_gene: TRBJ1-1
d_gene: TRBD1
abundance: many